This T cell receptor (beta chain) is drawn from a study of T cell repertoires in cytomegalovirus infection. For the study at large: Carrying CMV and the relevant HLA type showed in public TCR beta signatures. The study, taken as a whole, reports: Summed frequency of public TCR beta families distinguished CMV carriers with the relevant HLA. HLA-C-restricted TCR beta clonotypes specific for CMV led the ex vivo response.

TCRdb passed the reads through MiXCR, listing each CDR3 protein once. The sample has 560,000 or so distinct CDR3 sequences, 16% seen once. Trimming cost V 4 bases and J 3 bases, with 10 bases left between them. Germline V gene lookup returns CDR1 ENHRY and CDR2 SYGVKD. This CDR3 has 13 amino acids. This clonotype was seen ten or more times. The antigen is not known. The sample taken for sequencing was CD8+ T cells from PBMCs. V and J are TRBV10-3 and TRBJ2-7; tentatively, D is TRBD1 (5 bases). The clonotype was recovered from a human donor in good health (CMV status not recorded). Some clones in this sample may be carry-over from other donors' samples. The CDR3 DNA is TGTGCCATCAGTGCCAGGGATAACTACGAGCAGTACTTC. It yields the protein CAISARDNYEQYF.